A selection of T cell receptor beta chains follows, all from one sample in a study of blood T cells in healthy people across ages. TCRdb used MiXCR to reprocess the 5' RACE reads, holding one entry per CDR3 protein. Of some 1,000,000 distinct CDR3 sequences in the sample, 20% to 25% are singletons; the top ten hold approximately 0.75%. This same sample was also part of a study on T cells of mothers and their children.

The source material was blood. The source is a girl between 2 and 10 years old in good health. The CDR3 runs from the conserved cysteine through the conserved F or W. The order of the fields is D gene, clone size, CDR3 length, V gene, J gene, CDR3 protein, CDR3 DNA. The D gene is left open where the match is weak. Where a row states a size, it is once, few, many or the class of an expanded clone; other rows omit it.

>-|few|15|TRBV5-5|TRBJ2-7
CASSLWGDNQYEQYF
TGTGCCAGCAGCTTGTGGGGGGATAATCAGTACGAGCAGTACTTC
>-|few|13|TRBV6-5|TRBJ1-2
CASSYSRLVGYTF
TGTGCCAGCAGTTACTCGAGACTAGTTGGCTACACCTTC
>-|-|14|TRBV7-3|TRBJ1-5
CASSFGLGNQPQHF
TGTGCCAGCAGCTTTGGGTTGGGCAATCAGCCCCAGCATTTT
>-|few|14|TRBV29-1|TRBJ1-1
CSVEDTQQDTEAFF
TGCAGCGTTGAAGATACCCAGCAGGACACTGAAGCTTTCTTT
>-|-|15|TRBV20-1|TRBJ2-7
CSASPIAALSYEQYF
TGCAGTGCTAGCCCGATAGCGGCCCTGTCCTACGAGCAGTACTTC
>-|few|13|TRBV29-1|TRBJ2-1
CSTEAGVDNEQFF
TGCAGCACCGAGGCCGGGGTCGACAATGAGCAGTTCTTC
>-|-|13|TRBV12-3/TRBV12-4|TRBJ2-1
CASSFLNYNEQFF
TGTGCCAGCAGTTTCTTGAACTACAATGAGCAGTTCTTC
>-|-|12|TRBV28|TRBJ1-2
CASSLLGEGYTF
TGTGCCAGCAGTTTATTGGGGGAAGGCTACACCTTC
>-|-|14|TRBV7-3|TRBJ2-2
CASSLVGSEGELFF
TGTGCCAGCAGCTTAGTGGGCAGTGAGGGGGAGCTGTTTTTT
>TRBD2|-|18|TRBV11-2|TRBJ2-1
CASTLGGGGLAGDNEQFF
TGTGCCAGCACCCTAGGGGGGGGTGGACTAGCCGGTGACAATGAGCAGTTCTTC
>TRBD2|few|15|TRBV20-1|TRBJ2-7
CSARDRWVAGVEQYF
TGCAGTGCTAGAGATCGATGGGTAGCGGGGGTTGAGCAGTACTTC
>-|few|13|TRBV29-1|TRBJ2-7
CSVRWRGEYEQYF
TGCAGCGTCAGGTGGAGGGGGGAATACGAGCAGTACTTC
>TRBD2|-|13|TRBV7-2|TRBJ2-5
CASSAGLDVTQYF
TGTGCCAGCAGCGCTGGACTAGACGTGACCCAGTACTTC
>-|-|16|TRBV27|TRBJ2-7
CASSPTRYIRPYEQYF
TGTGCCAGCAGTCCAACTCGATATATTCGACCCTACGAGCAGTACTTC
>-|few|15|TRBV25-1|TRBJ2-5
CASSEWAAPWGEQYF
TGTGCCAGCAGTGAATGGGCGGCGCCGTGGGGGGAGCAGTACTTC
>TRBD1|few|15|TRBV6-2/TRBV6-3|TRBJ2-7
CASSPRTGETSEQYF
TGTGCCAGCAGTCCCCGCACAGGGGAGACGAGCGAGCAGTACTTC
>-|few|12|TRBV7-2|TRBJ2-3
CASRTSPGTQYF
TGTGCCAGCAGAACTTCCCCCGGCACGCAGTATTTT
>TRBD2|few|15|TRBV4-3|TRBJ2-5
CASSPDRTSGETQYF
TGCGCCAGCAGCCCCGACCGGACTAGCGGAGAGACCCAGTACTTC
>-|-|14|TRBV12-3/TRBV12-4|TRBJ2-1
CASSLATQINEQFF
TGTGCCAGCAGTTTGGCGACACAGATCAATGAGCAGTTCTTC
>TRBD2|few|17|TRBV3-1|TRBJ2-5
CASSQAGTTSRVETQYF
TGTGCCAGCAGCCAAGCCGGGACTACGAGCCGGGTGGAGACCCAGTACTTC
>-|-|15|TRBV28|TRBJ2-5
CASTLGPRRRETQYF
TGTGCCAGCACCTTGGGTCCTAGGAGACGAGAGACCCAGTACTTC
>TRBD1|-|15|TRBV12-5|TRBJ2-5
CASGPGTGKKETQYF
TGTGCTAGTGGTCCGGGGACAGGGAAGAAGGAGACCCAGTACTTC
>-|few|14|TRBV20-1|TRBJ1-4
CSAPPQGQEEKLFF
TGCAGTGCCCCTCCCCAAGGTCAGGAAGAAAAACTGTTTTTT
>TRBD1|-|14|TRBV12-3/TRBV12-4|TRBJ1-5
CASSPTGAGQPQHF
TGTGCCAGCAGTCCGACAGGGGCGGGGCAGCCCCAGCATTTT
>-|-|13|TRBV3-1|TRBJ2-1
CASSRTSGDEQFF
TGTGCCAGCAGCCGAACTTCGGGGGATGAGCAGTTCTTC
>-|few|12|TRBV7-2|TRBJ2-5
CASSRSVETQYF
TGTGCCAGCAGCCGATCGGTTGAGACCCAGTACTTC
>-|-|15|TRBV18|TRBJ2-7
CASSPDDRASCEQYF
TGTGCCAGCTCACCCGATGACAGAGCTTCCTGCGAGCAGTACTTC
>TRBD2|-|14|TRBV4-3|TRBJ2-7
CASSQAPLADEQYF
TGCGCCAGCAGCCAAGCTCCACTAGCGGACGAGCAGTACTTC
>-|many|14|TRBV6-1|TRBJ2-7
CASSEAGGGYEQYF
TGTGCCAGCAGTGAAGCGGGCGGAGGATACGAGCAGTACTTC
>-|-|12|TRBV7-6|TRBJ2-5
CASSGQMETQYF
TGTGCCAGCAGCGGTCAGATGGAGACCCAGTACTTC
>-|few|17|TRBV29-1|TRBJ1-2
CSVPALDSRTRNYGYTF
TGCAGCGTCCCTGCTCTCGACAGCCGTACAAGAAACTATGGCTACACCTTC
>-|-|11|TRBV5-1|TRBJ2-3
CASTVADTQYF
TGCGCCAGCACGGTCGCAGATACGCAGTATTTT
>-|-|14|TRBV2|TRBJ2-5
CASSERGTGETQYF
TGCGCCAGCAGTGAAAGGGGGACGGGAGAGACCCAGTACTTC
>-|-|13|TRBV3-1|TRBJ1-2
CASSQRTERGYTF
TGTGCCAGCAGCCAACGGACAGAACGAGGCTACACCTTC
>-|-|17|TRBV7-9|TRBJ1-6
CASSLEVGQPTNSPLHF
TGTGCCAGCAGCTTAGAAGTAGGACAGCCAACTAATTCACCCCTCCACTTT
>-|few|17|TRBV27|TRBJ1-1
CASSLSGDAVLNTEAFF
TGTGCCAGCAGTTTATCCGGGGACGCCGTACTGAACACTGAAGCTTTCTTT
>TRBD2|few|16|TRBV6-2/TRBV6-3|TRBJ2-5
CASRLAGGLPWETQYF
TGTGCCAGCAGACTAGCGGGGGGGCTTCCCTGGGAGACCCAGTACTTC
>-|-|13|TRBV9|TRBJ2-1
CASSKESYNEQFF
TGTGCCAGCAGCAAGGAGAGCTACAATGAGCAGTTCTTC
>TRBD2|-|16|TRBV6-1|TRBJ2-7
CASSETVASGGDEQYF
TGTGCCAGCAGTGAGACAGTGGCTAGCGGAGGCGACGAGCAGTACTTC
>-|few|13|TRBV29-1|TRBJ2-7
CSVVETATYEQYF
TGCAGCGTTGTGGAGACAGCAACCTACGAGCAGTACTTC
>-|-|16|TRBV7-9|TRBJ1-3
CASSPAGGLSGNTIYF
TGTGCCAGCAGCCCGGCCGGGGGGCTATCTGGAAACACCATATATTTT
>TRBD1|-|13|TRBV5-1|TRBJ1-1
CASMPGGGTEAFF
TGCGCCAGCATGCCAGGGGGCGGCACTGAAGCTTTCTTT
>-|-|14|TRBV7-2|TRBJ2-1
CASRVDRGHNEQFF
TGTGCCTCTCGGGTAGATCGCGGCCACAATGAGCAGTTCTTC
>TRBD1|-|13|TRBV7-2|TRBJ2-7
CASRSGGDYEQYF
TGTGCCAGCAGATCAGGGGGCGACTACGAGCAGTACTTC
>-|-|15|TRBV4-1|TRBJ1-1
CASSRGQGSGTEAFF
TGCGCCAGCAGCCGCGGCCAGGGTAGTGGCACTGAAGCTTTCTTT
>TRBD1|few|16|TRBV4-1|TRBJ1-4
CASRETPGGSNEKLFF
TGCGCCAGCAGGGAAACTCCAGGGGGGAGTAATGAAAAACTGTTTTTT
>-|-|16|TRBV6-6|TRBJ1-5
CASSKLRWRVNQPQHF
TGTGCCAGCAGCAAACTCAGGTGGCGTGTCAATCAGCCCCAGCATTTT
>-|-|13|TRBV10-3|TRBJ2-2
CAISEVPGGELFF
TGTGCCATCAGTGAAGTACCTGGCGGGGAGCTGTTTTTT
>-|many|13|TRBV20-1|TRBJ2-7
CSIGGGASYEQYF
TGCAGCATAGGGGGGGGGGCCTCCTACGAGCAGTACTTC
>-|-|15|TRBV12-5|TRBJ2-3
CASGLFPDYTDTQYF
TGTGCTAGTGGTTTGTTTCCGGATTACACAGATACGCAGTATTTT
>TRBD2|-|13|TRBV20-1|TRBJ2-1
CSATVGGPNEQFF
TGCAGTGCTACGGTGGGAGGGCCCAATGAGCAGTTCTTC
>-|-|15|TRBV4-1|TRBJ1-2
CASSQGRDYLEGYTF
TGCGCCAGCAGCCAAGGGCGAGACTACCTTGAGGGCTACACCTTC
>-|-|16|TRBV6-1|TRBJ1-5
CASSEVQGFYNQPQHF
TGTGCCAGCAGTGAGGTACAGGGATTTTACAATCAGCCCCAGCATTTT